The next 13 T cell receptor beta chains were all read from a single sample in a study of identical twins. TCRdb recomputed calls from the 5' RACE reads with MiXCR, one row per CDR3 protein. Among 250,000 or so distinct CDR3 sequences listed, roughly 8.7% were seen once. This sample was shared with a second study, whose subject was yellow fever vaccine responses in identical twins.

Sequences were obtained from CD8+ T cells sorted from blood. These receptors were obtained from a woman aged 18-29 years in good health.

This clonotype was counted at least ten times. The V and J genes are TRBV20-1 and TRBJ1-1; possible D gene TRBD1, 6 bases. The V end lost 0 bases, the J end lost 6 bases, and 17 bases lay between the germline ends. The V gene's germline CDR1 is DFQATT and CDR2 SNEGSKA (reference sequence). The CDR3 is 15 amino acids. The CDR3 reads CSARDLLGGQPEAFF. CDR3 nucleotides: TGCAGTGCTAGAGATCTGCTCGGGGGGCAGCCTGAAGCTTTCTTT.

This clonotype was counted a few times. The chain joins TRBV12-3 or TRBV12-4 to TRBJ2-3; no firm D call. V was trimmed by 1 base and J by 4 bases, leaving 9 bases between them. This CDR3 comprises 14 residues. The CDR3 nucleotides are TGTGCCAGCAGTTTAGTAGGCCCCGCAGATACGCAGTATTTT. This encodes CASSLVGPADTQYF.

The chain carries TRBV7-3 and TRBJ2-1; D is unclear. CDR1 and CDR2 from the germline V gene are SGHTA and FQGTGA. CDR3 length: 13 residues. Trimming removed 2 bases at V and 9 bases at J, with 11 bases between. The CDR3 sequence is CASSLSVEGEQFF. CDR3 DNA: TGTGCCAGCAGCTTATCGGTCGAAGGTGAGCAGTTCTTC.

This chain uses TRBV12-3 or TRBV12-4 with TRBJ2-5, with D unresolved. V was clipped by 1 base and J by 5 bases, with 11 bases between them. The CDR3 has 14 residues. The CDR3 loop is CASSLGSLVETQYF. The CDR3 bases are TGTGCCAGCAGTTTAGGGAGCCTAGTGGAGACCCAGTACTTC.

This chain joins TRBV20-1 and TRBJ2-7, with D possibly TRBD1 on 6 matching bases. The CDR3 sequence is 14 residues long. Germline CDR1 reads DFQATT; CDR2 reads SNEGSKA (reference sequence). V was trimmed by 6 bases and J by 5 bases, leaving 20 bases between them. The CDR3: CSAPFGQLGDEQYF. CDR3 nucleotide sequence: TGCAGTGCCCCCTTCGGACAGCTTGGGGACGAGCAGTACTTC.

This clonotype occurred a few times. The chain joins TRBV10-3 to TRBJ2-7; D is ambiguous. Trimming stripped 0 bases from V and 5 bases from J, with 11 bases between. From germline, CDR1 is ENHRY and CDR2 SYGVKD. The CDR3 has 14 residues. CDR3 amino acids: CAISESGFANEQYF. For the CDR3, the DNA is TGTGCCATCAGTGAGTCAGGATTTGCCAACGAGCAGTACTTC.

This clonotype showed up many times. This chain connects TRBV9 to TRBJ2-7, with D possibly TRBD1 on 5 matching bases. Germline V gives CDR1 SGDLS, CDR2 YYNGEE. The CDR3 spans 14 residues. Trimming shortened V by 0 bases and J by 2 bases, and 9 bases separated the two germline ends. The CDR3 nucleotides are TGTGCCAGCAGCGTAGTTGACAGTCCCTACGAGCAGTACTTC. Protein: CASSVVDSPYEQYF.

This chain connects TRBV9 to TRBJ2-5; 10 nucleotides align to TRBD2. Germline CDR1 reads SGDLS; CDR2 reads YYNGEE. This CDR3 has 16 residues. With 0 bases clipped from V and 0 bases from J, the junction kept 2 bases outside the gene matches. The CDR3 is CASSVGSGGHQETQYF. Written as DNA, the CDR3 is TGTGCCAGCAGCGTAGGTAGCGGGGGGCACCAAGAGACCCAGTACTTC.

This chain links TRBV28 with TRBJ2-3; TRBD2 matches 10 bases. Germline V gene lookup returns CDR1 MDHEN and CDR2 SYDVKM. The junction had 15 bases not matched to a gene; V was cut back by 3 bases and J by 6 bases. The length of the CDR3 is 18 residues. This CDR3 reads CASSLVIAGGLLGDTQYF. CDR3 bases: TGTGCCAGCAGTTTGGTGATAGCGGGAGGCTTATTGGGGGATACGCAGTATTTT.

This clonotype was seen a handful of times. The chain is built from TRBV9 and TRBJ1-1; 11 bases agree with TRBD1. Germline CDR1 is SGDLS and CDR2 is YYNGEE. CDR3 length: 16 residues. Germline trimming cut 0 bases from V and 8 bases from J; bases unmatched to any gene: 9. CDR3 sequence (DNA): TGTGCCAGCAGCGTAGGATATGGACAGGGGGCGGTGGAAGCTTTCTTT. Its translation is CASSVGYGQGAVEAFF. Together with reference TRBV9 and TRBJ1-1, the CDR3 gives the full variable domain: DSGVTQTPKHLITATGQRVTLRCSPRSGDLSVYWYQQSLDQGLQFLIQYYNGEERAKGNILERFSAQQFPDLHSELNLSSLELGDSALYFCASSVGYGQGAVEAFFGQGTRLTVV.

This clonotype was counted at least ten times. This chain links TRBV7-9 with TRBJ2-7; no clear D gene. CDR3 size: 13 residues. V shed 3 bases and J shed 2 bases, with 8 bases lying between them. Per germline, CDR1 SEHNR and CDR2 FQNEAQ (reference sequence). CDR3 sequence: CASSLQSTYEQYF. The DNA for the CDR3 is TGTGCCAGCAGCTTGCAGTCAACCTACGAGCAGTACTTC.

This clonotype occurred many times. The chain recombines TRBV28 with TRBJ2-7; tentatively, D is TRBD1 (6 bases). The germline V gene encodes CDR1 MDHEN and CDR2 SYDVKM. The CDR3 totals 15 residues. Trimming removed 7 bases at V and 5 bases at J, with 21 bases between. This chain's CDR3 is CASNSPPAGADEQYF. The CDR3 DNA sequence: TGTGCCAGCAACAGTCCCCCCGCAGGGGCCGACGAGCAGTACTTC.

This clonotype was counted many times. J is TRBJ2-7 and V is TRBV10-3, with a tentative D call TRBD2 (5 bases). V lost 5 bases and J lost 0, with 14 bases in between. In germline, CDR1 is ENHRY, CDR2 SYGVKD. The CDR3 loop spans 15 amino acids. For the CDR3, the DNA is TGTGCCATCAGTACCCTGGAGGCCAGCTCCTACGAGCAGTACTTC. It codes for CAISTLEASSYEQYF.